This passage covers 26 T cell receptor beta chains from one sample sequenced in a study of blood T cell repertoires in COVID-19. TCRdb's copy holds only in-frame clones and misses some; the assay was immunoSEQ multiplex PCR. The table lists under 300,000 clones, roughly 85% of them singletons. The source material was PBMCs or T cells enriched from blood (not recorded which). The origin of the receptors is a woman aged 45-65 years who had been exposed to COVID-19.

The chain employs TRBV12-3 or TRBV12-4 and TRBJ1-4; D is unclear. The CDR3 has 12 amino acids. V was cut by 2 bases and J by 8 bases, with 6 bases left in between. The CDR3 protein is CASSLIPEKLFF. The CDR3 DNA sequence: TGTGCCAGCAGTTTAATTCCAGAAAAACTGTTTTTT.

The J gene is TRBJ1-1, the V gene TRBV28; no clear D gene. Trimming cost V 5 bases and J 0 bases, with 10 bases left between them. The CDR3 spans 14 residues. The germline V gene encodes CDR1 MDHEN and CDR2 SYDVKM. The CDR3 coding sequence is TGTGCCAGCAGTCCCGGAGGTTTGAACACTGAAGCTTTCTTT. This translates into CASSPGGLNTEAFF.

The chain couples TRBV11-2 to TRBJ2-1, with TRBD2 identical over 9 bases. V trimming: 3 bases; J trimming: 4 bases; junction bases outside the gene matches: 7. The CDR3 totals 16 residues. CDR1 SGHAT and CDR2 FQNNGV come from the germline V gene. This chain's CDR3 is CASSFQAGGIYNEQFF. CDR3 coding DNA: TGTGCCAGCAGCTTTCAAGCGGGGGGAATATACAATGAGCAGTTCTTC.

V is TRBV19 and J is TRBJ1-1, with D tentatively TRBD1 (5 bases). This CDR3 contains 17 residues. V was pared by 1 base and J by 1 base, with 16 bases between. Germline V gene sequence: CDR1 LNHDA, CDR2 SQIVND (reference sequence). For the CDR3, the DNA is TGTGCCAGTAGTATAGGGGGGACTCGACTCCAGAACACTGAAGCTTTCTTT. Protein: CASSIGGTRLQNTEAFF.

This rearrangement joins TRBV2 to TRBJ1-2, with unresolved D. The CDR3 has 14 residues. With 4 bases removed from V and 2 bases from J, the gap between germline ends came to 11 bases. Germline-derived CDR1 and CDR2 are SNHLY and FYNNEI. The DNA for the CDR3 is TGTGCCAGCAGTGTGGGCAGGTTCAACTATGGCTACACCTTC. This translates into CASSVGRFNYGYTF.

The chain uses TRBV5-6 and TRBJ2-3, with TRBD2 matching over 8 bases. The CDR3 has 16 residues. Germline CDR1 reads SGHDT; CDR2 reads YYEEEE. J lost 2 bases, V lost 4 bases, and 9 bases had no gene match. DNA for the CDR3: TGTGCCAGCAGCCGACCTCCCGGGGGGGCCACAGATACGCAGTATTTT. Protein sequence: CASSRPPGGATDTQYF.

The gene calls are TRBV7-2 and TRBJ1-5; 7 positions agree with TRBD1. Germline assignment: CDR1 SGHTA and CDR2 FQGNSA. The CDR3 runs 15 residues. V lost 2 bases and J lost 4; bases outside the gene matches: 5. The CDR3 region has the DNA TGTGCCAGCAGCTTATCGCCGGGACAGAATCAGCCCCAGCATTTT. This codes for CASSLSPGQNQPQHF.

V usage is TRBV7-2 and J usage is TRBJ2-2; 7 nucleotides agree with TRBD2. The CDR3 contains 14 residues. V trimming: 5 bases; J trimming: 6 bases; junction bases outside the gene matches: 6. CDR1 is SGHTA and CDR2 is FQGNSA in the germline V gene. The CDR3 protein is CASSRTSFSGELFF. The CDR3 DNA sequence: TGTGCCAGCAGCCGGACTAGTTTCTCCGGGGAGCTGTTTTTT.

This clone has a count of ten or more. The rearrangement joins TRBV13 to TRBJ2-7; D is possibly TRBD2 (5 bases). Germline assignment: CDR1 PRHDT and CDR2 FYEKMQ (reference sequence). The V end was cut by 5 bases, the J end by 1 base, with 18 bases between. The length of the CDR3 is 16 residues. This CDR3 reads CASSLPRTSLSYEQYF. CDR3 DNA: TGTGCCAGCAGCCTTCCACGTACTAGTCTGTCCTACGAGCAGTACTTC.

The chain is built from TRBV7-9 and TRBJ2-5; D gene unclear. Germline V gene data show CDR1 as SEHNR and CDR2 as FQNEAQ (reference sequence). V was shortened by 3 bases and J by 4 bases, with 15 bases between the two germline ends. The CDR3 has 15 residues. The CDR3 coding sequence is TGTGCCAGCAGCTTGTTTCTAGGATTTAGAGAGACCCAGTACTTC. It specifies CASSLFLGFRETQYF.

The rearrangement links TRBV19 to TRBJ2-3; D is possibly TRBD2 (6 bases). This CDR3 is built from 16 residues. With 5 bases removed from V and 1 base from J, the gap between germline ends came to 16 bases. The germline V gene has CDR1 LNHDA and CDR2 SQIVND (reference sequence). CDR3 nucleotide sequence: TGTGCCAGTAGTGGGGAGACGCGGAGGGGCACAGATACGCAGTATTTT. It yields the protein CASSGETRRGTDTQYF.

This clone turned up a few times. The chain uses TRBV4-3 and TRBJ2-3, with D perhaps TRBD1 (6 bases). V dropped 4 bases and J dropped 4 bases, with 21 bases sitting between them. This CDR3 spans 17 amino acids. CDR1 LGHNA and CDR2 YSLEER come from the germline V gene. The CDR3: CASSPSGTPNRADTQYF. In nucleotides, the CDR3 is TGCGCCAGCAGCCCCTCGGGCACTCCTAACAGGGCAGATACGCAGTATTTT.

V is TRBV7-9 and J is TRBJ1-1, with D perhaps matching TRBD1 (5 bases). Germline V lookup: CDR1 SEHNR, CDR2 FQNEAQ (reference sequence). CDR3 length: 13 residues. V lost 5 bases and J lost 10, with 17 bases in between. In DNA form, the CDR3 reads TGTGCCAGCAGCCCCCCTCCAGGGCAAACAGCTTTCTTT. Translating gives CASSPPPGQTAFF.

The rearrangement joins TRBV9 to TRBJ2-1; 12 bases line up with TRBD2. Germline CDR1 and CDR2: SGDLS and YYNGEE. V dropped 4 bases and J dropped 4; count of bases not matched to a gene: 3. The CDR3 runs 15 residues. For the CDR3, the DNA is TGTGCCAGCAGCTCCGGGACTAGCGGGTACAATGAGCAGTTCTTC. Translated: CASSSGTSGYNEQFF.

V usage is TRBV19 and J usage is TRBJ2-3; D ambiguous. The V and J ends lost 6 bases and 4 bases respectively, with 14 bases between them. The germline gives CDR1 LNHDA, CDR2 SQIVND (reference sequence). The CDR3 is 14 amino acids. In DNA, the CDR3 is TGTGCCAGTAGCGACAAATGGGCCGCAGATACGCAGTATTTT. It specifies CASSDKWAADTQYF.

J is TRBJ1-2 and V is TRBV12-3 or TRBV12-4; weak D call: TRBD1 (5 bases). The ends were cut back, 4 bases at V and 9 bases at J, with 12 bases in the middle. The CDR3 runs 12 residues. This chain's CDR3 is CASSWAPDSYTF. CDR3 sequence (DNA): TGTGCCAGCAGTTGGGCCCCGGACAGCTACACCTTC.

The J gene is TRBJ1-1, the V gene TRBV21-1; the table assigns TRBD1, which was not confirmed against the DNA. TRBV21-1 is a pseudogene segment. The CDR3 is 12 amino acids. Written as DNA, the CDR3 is TGTGCCAGCAGCAGACCAGGGTGTGAAGCTTTCTTT. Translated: CASSRPGCEAFF.

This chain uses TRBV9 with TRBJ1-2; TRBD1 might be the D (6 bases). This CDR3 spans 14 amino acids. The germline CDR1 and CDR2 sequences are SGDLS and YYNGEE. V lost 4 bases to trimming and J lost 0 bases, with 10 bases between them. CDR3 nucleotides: TGTGCCAGCAGCCCCGGACAGCCTAACTATGGCTACACCTTC. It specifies CASSPGQPNYGYTF.

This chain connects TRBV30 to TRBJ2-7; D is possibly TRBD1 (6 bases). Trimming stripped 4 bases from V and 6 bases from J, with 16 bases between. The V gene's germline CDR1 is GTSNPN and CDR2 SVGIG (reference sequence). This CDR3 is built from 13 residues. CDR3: CAWNRQAAGEQYF. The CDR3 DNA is TGTGCCTGGAACCGACAGGCCGCGGGCGAGCAGTACTTC.

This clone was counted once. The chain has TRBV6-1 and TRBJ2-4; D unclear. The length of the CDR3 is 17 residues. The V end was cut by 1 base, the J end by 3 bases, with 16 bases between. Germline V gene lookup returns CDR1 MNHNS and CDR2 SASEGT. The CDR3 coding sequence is TGTGCCAGCAGTGAAGATATAAGGATCGGCGGCAAAAACATTCAGTACTTC. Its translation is CASSEDIRIGGKNIQYF.

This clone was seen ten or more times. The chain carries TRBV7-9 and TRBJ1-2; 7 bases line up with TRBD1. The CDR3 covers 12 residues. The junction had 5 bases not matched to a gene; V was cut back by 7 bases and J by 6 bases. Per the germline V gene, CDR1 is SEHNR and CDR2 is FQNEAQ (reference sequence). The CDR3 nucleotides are TGTGCCAGCACCGACAGGGTAAATGGCTACACCTTC. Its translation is CASTDRVNGYTF.

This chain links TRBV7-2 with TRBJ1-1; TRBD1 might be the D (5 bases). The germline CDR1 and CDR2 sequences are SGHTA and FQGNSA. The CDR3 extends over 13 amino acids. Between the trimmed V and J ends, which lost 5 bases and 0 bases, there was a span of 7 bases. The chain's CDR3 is CASSQGVNTEAFF. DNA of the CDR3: TGTGCCAGCAGCCAAGGGGTGAACACTGAAGCTTTCTTT.

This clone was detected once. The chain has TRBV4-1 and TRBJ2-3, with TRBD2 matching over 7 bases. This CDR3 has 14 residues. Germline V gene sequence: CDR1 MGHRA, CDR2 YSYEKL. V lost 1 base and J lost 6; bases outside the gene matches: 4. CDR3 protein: CASSQVLREDTQYF. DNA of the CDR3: TGCGCCAGCAGCCAAGTGTTGCGGGAGGATACGCAGTATTTT.

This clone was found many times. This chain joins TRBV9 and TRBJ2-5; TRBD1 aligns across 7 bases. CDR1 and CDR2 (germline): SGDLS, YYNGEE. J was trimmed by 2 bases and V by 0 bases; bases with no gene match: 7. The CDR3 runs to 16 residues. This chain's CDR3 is CASSVGTGASQETQYF. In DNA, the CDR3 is TGTGCCAGCAGCGTAGGGACAGGTGCCTCACAAGAGACCCAGTACTTC.

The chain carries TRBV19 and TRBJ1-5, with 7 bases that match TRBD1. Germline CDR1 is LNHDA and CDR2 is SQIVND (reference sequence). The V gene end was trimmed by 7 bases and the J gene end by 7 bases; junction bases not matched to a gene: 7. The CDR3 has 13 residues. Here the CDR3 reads CASMYRGEQPQHF. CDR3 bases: TGTGCCAGTATGTACAGGGGCGAACAGCCCCAGCATTTT.

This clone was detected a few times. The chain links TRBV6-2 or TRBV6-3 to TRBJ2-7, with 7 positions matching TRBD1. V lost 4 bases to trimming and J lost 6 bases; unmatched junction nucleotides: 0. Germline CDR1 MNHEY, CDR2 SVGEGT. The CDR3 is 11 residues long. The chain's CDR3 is CASSSGGEQYF. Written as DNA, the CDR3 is TGTGCCAGCAGTTCAGGGGGCGAGCAGTACTTC.